This T cell receptor beta chain was captured by sequencing in a study of tumor-infiltrating lymphocytes in primary liver carcinoma. Regarding the study as a whole: Blood's top-250-clone fraction was significantly lower than that of tumors (p = 0.039). Among top clones, only about 7-24% appeared in all five tumor regions.

Worth noting for this clonotype: What it binds is not known. The junction and the germline gene differ at one end; a read error may be behind it.

RNA and DNA were co-extracted from about 19-30 mg of unsorted bulk tissue. Viable tumor cells exceeded 75% in all tumor samples. The germline V gene encodes CDR1 LGHNT and CDR2 FRNRAP. This CDR3 is built from 12 residues. Synthesis of TCR beta cDNA was carried out from about 500 ng total RNA with a constant-region primer. Three nested multiplex PCR rounds of slightly modified ARM-PCR generated TCR beta libraries. Forward primers for TRBV1-TRBV30 and a C-beta reverse primer served the first two PCR rounds, at 10 cycles each. Each CDR3 protein is one row after TCRdb ran MiXCR on the multiplex PCR reads. Seen here are approximately 54,000 distinct CDR3 sequences, around 79% observed once, and the top ten hold around 23%.

The receptor was derived from a man aged 40-49 years with primary liver carcinoma and hepatitis B virus infection. The gene calls are TRBV12-5 and TRBJ2-5; a possible D gene is TRBD2 (5 bases). Sequencing was done on a sample of liver tumor tissue from sampling region 2. The subset: tumor region T2, inferior pole. CDR3 sequence reads: CASGLVGETQCF. The CDR3 DNA sequence: TGTGCTAGTGGTTTGGTCGGGGAGACCCAGTGCTTC.